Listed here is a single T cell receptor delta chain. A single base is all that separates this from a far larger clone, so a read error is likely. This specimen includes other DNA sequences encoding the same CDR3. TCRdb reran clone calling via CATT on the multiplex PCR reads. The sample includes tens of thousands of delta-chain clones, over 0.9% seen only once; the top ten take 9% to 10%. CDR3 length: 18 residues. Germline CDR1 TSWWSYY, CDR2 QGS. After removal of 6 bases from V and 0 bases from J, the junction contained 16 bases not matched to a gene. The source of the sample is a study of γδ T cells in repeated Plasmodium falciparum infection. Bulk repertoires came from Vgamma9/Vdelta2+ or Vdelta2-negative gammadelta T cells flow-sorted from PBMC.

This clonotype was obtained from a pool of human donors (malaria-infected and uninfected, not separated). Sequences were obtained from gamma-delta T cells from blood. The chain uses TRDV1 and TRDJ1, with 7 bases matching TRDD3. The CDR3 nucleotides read TGTGCTCTTGGAGAGTACCCGGGGATATCCAATTACACCGATAAACTCATCTTT. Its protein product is CALGEYPGISNYTDKLIF.